This record concerns one T cell receptor (beta chain) sequence. This clone came up many times. Its antigen remains undetermined. It has no much larger one-base neighbor in the sample; base qualities were not kept. No patient had received any treatment before thyroid surgery. The study retrospectively analysed patient clinical samples collected from about 2012 to 2019 using T-cell receptor beta sequencing. This entry comes from a study of metastatic and nonmetastatic thyroid tumors (TCRdb year 2020). Concerning the study at large: Repertoires from peripheral blood and from tumor or nodule tissue samples of malignant and benign thyroid patients were compared. Points the paper makes about the study in general: In both blood and tumor samples, malignant tumors were reported to have significantly higher TCR beta diversity than benign nodules.

The library came from PCR. Sequencing was carried out with an Illumina HiSeq 4000. High-throughput sequencing was used to profile the TCR beta-chain CDR3 region of each patient. The authors' analysis ran thus. A classifier to discriminate distant-metastatic papillary thyroid cancer patients was built from CDR3 differences across clinicopathological groups. To measure repertoire diversity the researchers used the Shannon index, while the Morisita-Horn index served to gauge how similar the tumor and blood repertoires were. TCRdb reran the public reads through fastp at Q25 and MiXCR, keeping productive beta chains. TCRdb's processing, not the authors', yielded these V and J calls. This sample comprises about 85,000 clones, approximately 9% of them detected only once. The ten largest make up more than 8% of the sample. A distance of 17 bases separates the germline ends of V and J, which lose 4 bases and 4 bases respectively. There are 15 amino acids in the CDR3, from cysteine to phenylalanine inclusive. The sequence is cut down to CDR3 DNA, 45 bases in frame from base 1. As encoded in the germline V gene, CDR1 is SGHRS while CDR2 is YFSETQ.

The chain employs TRBV5-1 and TRBJ1-2; the D segment could be TRBD1, given 5 matching bases. Sequences were obtained from blood. This receptor was taken from a female donor with papillary thyroid cancer or a benign thyroid nodule (not recorded which). Some clones in this sample may be carry-over from other donors' samples. The CDR3 here reads CASSKTVTNVYGYTF. The bases are TGCGCCAGCAGCAAGACAGTTACTAACGTCTATGGCTACACCTTC.